This paragraph covers one TCR beta chain sequence. The antigen is undetermined. These data come from a study of T cell responses to AZD1222 COVID-19 vaccine. Study findings and constraints: Vaccine-associated CD4 TCRs spanned spike, dominant at 160-218 and 743-854. Targets within unmutated variant regions were reportedly found for nearly half of spike-specific TCRs. Clonal diversity may have been underestimated, and the donors were mostly white British, with more females than males. In all cases, repertoires were sampled only after the peak T cell response.

The V gene lost 1 base and the J gene lost 4 bases, with 13 bases spanning the gap. This CDR3 spans 15 amino acids. Germline loops: CDR1 LGHNA, CDR2 YNFKEQ. Using immunoSEQ multiplex PCR, the repertoire was profiled, and TCRdb retains in-frame clones only, with some absent. The sample table includes about 140,000 clones. This clonotype was sampled from an adult in good health. The chain uses TRBV4-2 and TRBJ1-2; D possibly corresponds to TRBD1 (5 bases). The sequencing sample was made of peripheral blood. Written as DNA, the CDR3 is TGTGCCAGCAGCCAAGGTCAGGGCTTGGGCTATGGCTACACCTTC. Residues: CASSQGQGLGYGYTF.